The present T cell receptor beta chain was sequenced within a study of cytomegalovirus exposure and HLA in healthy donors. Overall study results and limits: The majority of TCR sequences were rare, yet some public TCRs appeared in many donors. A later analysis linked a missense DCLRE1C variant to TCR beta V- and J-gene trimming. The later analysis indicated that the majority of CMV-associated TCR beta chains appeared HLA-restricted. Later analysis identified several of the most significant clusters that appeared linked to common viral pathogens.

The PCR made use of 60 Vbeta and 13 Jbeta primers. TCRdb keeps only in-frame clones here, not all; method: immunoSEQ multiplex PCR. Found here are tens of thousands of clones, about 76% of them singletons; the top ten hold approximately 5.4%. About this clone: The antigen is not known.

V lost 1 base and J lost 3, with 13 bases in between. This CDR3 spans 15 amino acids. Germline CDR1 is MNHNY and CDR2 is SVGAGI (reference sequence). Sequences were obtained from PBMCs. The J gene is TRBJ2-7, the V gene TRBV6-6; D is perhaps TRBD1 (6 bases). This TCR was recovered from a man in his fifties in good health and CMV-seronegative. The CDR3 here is CASSYWQGHNYEQYF. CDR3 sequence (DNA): TGTGCCAGCAGTTACTGGCAGGGACATAACTACGAGCAGTACTTC.